The rows below give T cell receptor beta chains drawn from one sample of a study of CD8+ T cells in alopecia areata. Produced via immunoSEQ multiplex PCR; TCRdb's table is partial and in-frame only. Of 110,000 to 150,000 clones listed, 51% are singletons. Sequences were derived from CD4+ T cells sorted from blood, sampled at week 0. All receptors come from a human donor with alopecia areata. Both conserved end residues are part of each CDR3. D genes are given only for firm matches. A clone size is listed for some rows: how often the clone was seen (once, few, many), or a class if it is expanded.

>.|TRBV4-2|TRBJ2-1|.
TGTGCCAGCAGCCAAGTGGGCTATGAGCAGTTCTTC
CASSQVGYEQFF
>few|TRBV29-1|TRBJ2-5|.
TGCAGCGTTGAAGAAGGGTCGTACCAGGAGACCCAGTACTTC
CSVEEGSYQETQYF
>few|TRBV29-1|TRBJ1-2|.
TGCAGCGGCCGGACGGGGTTCTATGGCTACACCTTC
CSGRTGFYGYTF
>.|TRBV6-6|TRBJ2-7|.
TGTGCCAGCAGTTATCGGGGAGAGGAGCAGTACTTC
CASSYRGEEQYF
>.|TRBV7-3|TRBJ2-5|.
TGTGCCAGCAGCCCGGGGGCGAGGGGAGAGACCCAGTACTTC
CASSPGARGETQYF
>.|TRBV7-7|TRBJ2-3|TRBD1
TGTGCTAGCAGTCGGACAGGGGGCATGCTAGATACGCAGTATTTT
CASSRTGGMLDTQYF
>.|TRBV25-1|TRBJ2-7|.
TGTGCCAGCATGGGGACCTACGAGCAGTACTTC
CASMGTYEQYF
>.|TRBV10-3|TRBJ1-1|.
TGTGCCACCCGCTTGAGGGCTGAAGCTTTCTTT
CATRLRAEAFF
>.|TRBV6-5|TRBJ2-1|.
TGTGCCAGCAGCCGAGTCGGAGGATCCTACAATGAGCAGTTCTTC
CASSRVGGSYNEQFF
>.|TRBV5-4|TRBJ2-1|.
TGTGCCAGCAGCCCACCCTTTAGCGATGAGCGGTTCTTC
CASSPPFSDERFF
>.|TRBV5-1|TRBJ2-6|.
TGCGCCAGCAGCTTGGGACCTGGGGCCAACGTCCTGACTTTC
CASSLGPGANVLTF
>medium-sized|TRBV2|TRBJ2-1|.
TGTGCCAGCAGTGAAGTGCAATACAATGAGCAGTTCTTC
CASSEVQYNEQFF
>few|TRBV12-5|TRBJ1-1|.
TGTGCTAGTGGTTTGGGCCAGATGGTCGGGAGCACTGAAGCTTTCTTT
CASGLGQMVGSTEAFF
>.|TRBV7-2|TRBJ2-7|.
TGTGCCAGCAGCTTAGCCTGGGCGGACGAGCAGTACTTC
CASSLAWADEQYF